The clone carrying this T cell receptor (beta chain) was seen more than once but under ten times. These data come from a study of blood T cell repertoires in COVID-19. The overall study: Sites in the United States, Italy and Spain provided acute and convalescent COVID-19 samples.

Seattle participants joined during active infection and were tracked over time. Original data processing: Scientists estimated how many nucleated cells there were by amplifying reference gene primers. Sequencing was performed with immunoSEQ multiplex PCR; in TCRdb, only in-frame clones are kept and a portion is missing. V and J calls and clone size are copied from that table; D and trimming were computed from the DNA. This sample has some 290,000 clones, with around nine tenths found just once. Trimming left V 2 bases short and J 5 bases short, with 12 bases between. CDR3 length equals 14 residues. Germline-derived CDR1 and CDR2 are MNHNS and SASEGT.

V and J are TRBV6-1 and TRBJ1-1, with a weak D call TRBD1 (6 bases). The sequence was obtained from a woman aged 25 to 39 with COVID-19, enrolled during active disease. Sequenced: peripheral blood. The CDR3 reads CASSERGGMTEAFF. Written as DNA, the CDR3 is TGTGCCAGCAGTGAACGCGGGGGCATGACTGAAGCTTTCTTT.